This T cell receptor (beta chain) was recorded in a study of blood T cell repertoires in COVID-19. Repertoires were generated with immunoSEQ multiplex PCR, while TCRdb's copy carries only in-frame clones and drops some. This sample has under 80,000 clones, with roughly 80% found just once. Germline loops: CDR1 SGHRS, CDR2 YFSETQ. The CDR3 is 15 amino acids. V lost 0 bases to trimming and J lost 5 bases, with 11 bases between them. Source material: peripheral blood. The genes are TRBV5-1 and TRBJ2-2; D is unclear. The sequence derives from a woman aged 80 or older with active or convalescent COVID-19. CDR3 protein: CASSLAVVRTGELFF. The DNA of the CDR3 is TGCGCCAGCAGCTTGGCAGTGGTGCGGACCGGGGAGCTGTTTTTT. Drawing the rest from reference TRBV5-1 and TRBJ2-2, the complete variable domain is KAGVTQTPRYLIKTRGQQVTLSCSPISGHRSVSWYQQTPGQGLQFLFEYFSETQRNKGNFPGRFSGRQFSNSRSEMNVSTLELGDSALYLCASSLAVVRTGELFFGEGSRLTVL.